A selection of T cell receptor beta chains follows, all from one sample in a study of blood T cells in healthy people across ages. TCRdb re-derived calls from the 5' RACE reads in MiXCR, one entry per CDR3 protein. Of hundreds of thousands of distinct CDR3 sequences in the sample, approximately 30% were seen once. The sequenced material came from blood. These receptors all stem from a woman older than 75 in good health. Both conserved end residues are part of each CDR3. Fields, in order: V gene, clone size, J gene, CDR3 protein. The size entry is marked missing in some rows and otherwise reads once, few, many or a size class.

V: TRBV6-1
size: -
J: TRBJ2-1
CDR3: CASAPGHYNEQFF

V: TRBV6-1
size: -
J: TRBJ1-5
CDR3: CASSEWKFSNQPQHF

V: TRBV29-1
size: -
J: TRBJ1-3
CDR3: CSVGESSGNTIYF

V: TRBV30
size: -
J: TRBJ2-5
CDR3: CAWSRAAGGRETQYF

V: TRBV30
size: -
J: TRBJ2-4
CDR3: CAWMTVGNGQYF

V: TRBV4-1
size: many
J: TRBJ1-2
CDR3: CASSRGQGTYGYTF

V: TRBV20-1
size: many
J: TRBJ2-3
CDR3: CSAPSPGTDTQYF

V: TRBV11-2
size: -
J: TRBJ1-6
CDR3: CASSLVEDSPLHF

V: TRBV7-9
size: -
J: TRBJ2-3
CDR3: CASGFSGGQSYTQYF

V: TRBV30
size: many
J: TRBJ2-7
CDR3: CAWSDTSGFYEQYF

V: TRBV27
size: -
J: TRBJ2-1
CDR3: CASSFLQPWKQFF

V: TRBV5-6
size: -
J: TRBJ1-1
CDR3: CASSFNLNTEAFF

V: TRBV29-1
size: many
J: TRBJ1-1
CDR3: CSVDVGGVGTEAFF

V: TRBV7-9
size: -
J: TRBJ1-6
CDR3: CASSFGPYNSPLHF

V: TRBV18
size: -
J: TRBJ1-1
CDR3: CASSYRNTGAFF

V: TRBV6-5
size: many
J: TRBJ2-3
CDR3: CASSYSWSSSGGYTQYF

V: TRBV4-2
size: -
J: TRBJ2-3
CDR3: CASSQAGITDTQYF

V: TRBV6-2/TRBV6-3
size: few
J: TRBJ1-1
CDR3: CASSDLRGGDGATEAFF

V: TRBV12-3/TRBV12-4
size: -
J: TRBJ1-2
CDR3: CAGSSDGYGYTF

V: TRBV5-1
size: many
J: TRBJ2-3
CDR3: CASSQGHSADTQYF

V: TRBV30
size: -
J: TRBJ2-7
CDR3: CAWSGGFPYGQYF

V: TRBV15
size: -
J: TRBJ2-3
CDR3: CATSRGSGTDTQYF

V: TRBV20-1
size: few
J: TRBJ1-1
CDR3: CSARSLRVRGRMNTEAFF

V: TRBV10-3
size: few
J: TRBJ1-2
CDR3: CAISESNKYGYTF

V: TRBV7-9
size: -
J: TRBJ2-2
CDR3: CASSAPDREGFKLFF

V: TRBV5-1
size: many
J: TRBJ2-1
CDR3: CASKGQGLSYNEQFF

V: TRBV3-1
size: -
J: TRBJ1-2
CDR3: CASSQRTYGYTF

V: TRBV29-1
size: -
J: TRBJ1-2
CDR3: CSVGAGGLGGYTF

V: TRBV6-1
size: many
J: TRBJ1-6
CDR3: CASRHPGPAPLHF

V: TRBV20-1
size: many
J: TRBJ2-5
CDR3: CSASRGIQETQYF

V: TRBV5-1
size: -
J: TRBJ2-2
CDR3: CASSLGNRGGNTGERFF

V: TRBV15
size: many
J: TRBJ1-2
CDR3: CATSREARDYGYTF

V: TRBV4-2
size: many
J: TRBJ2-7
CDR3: CASSQEWGLAGGTYEQYF

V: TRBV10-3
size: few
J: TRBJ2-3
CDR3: CAIKGQNTDTQYF

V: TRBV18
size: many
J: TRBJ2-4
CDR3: CASSPPGTQLAKNIQYF

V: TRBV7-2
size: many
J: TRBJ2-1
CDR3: CASRPTGTSGVNEQFF

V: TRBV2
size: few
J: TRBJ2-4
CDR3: CASSERRQAYNEQYF

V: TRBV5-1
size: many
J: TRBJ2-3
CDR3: CASSPGVILAGRSTDTQYF

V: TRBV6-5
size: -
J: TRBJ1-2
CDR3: CASSYGEPQRDGYTF

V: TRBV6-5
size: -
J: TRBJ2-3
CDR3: CASSFFFSGSTDTQYF

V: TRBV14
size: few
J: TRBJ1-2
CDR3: CASSPLTGTIYGYTF

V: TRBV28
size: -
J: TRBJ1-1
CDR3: CASSLGRGAGTEAFF

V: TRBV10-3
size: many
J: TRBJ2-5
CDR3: CATSTSGGETQYF

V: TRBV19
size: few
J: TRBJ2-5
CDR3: CASSITGQGETQYF

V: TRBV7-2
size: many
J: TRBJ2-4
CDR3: CASSLGAGTLFGIQYF

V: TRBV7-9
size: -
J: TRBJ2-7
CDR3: CASSPHRQPLHEQYF

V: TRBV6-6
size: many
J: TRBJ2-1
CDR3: CASRDRENEQFF

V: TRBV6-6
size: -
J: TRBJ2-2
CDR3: CASSYSGQGAGELFF

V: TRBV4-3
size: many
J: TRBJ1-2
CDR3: CASSPRTDYGYTF

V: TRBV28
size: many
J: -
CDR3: CATTGLGKTQYF

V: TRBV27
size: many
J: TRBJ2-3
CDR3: CASRRSHADTQYF

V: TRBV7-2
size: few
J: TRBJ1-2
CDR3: CASSRLRGQGDGYTF

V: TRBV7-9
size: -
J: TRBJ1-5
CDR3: CASSLVEGVKSNQPQHF

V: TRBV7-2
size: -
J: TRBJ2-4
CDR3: CASSSGPLDRWTKNIQYF

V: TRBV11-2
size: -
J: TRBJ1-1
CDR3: CASSFGSLGTEAFF

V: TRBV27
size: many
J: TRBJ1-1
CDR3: CASSGRGRTEAFF

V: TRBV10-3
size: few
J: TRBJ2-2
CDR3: CAIARSTGELFF

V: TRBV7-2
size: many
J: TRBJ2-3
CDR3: CASSLMAGGTQYF

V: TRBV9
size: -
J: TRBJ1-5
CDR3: CASGTTGTHEPQHF